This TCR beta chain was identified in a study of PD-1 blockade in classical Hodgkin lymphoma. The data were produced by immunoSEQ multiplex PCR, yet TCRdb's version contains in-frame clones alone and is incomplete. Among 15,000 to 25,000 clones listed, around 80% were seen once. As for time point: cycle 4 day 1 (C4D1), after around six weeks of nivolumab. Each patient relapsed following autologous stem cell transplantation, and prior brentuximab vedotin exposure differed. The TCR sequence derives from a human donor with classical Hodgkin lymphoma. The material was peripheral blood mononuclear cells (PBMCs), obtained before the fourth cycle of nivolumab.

In nucleotides, the CDR3 is TGTGCCAGTAGTATCCTGGCACATGGGGAGCTGTTTTTT. Its translation: CASSILAHGELFF. The V call is TRBV19, the J call TRBJ2-2, with D unclear. Germline V lookup: CDR1 LNHDA, CDR2 SQIVND (reference sequence). This CDR3 comprises 13 residues. V lost 3 bases to trimming and J lost 8 bases, with 10 bases between them.